The 8 T cell receptor beta chains reported below all come from one sample, sequenced in a study of blood T cell repertoires in COVID-19 (dated by TCRdb to the early 2020s). The library was made by the immunoSEQ multiplex PCR assay. Drawn from immuneACCESS, this table holds only the in-frame rearrangements with V and J called that TCRdb kept. Clones are partly lost; checked studies trace under half to an unresolved V gene and leave the rest unexplained. The sample data list about 140,000 clones, and about 86% of these were observed just once. The top ten clones comprise almost 8.5% of the sample. Sequenced sample: peripheral blood. The receptors were gathered from an older woman with acute or convalescent COVID-19.

The chain joins TRBV5-5 to TRBJ1-5; D is unresolved. The germline V gene encodes CDR1 SGHKS and CDR2 YYEKEE (reference sequence). The CDR3 length is 15 residues. V lost 0 bases and J lost 0, with 7 bases in between. CDR3 DNA: TGTGCCAGCAGCTTGGTAGTTAATAGCAATCAGCCCCAGCATTTT. Translation gives CASSLVVNSNQPQHF.

This clone was detected only once. The genes are TRBV4-1 and TRBJ2-2; 8 bases are a match to TRBD1. Losses at the gene ends were 4 bases for V and 4 bases for J; bases not matched to a gene: 17. CDR3 length equals 19 residues. CDR1 is MGHRA and CDR2 is YSYEKL in the germline V gene. CDR3 sequence: CASSLAGTGNFLGTGELFF. The CDR3 nucleotides are TGCGCCAGCAGCCTCGCGGGGACAGGAAATTTTTTGGGCACCGGGGAGCTGTTTTTT.

V and J are TRBV28 and TRBJ1-3; D is uncertain. V gave up 5 bases and J gave up 1 base, with 12 bases separating them. The CDR3 extends over 15 amino acids. The germline V gene has CDR1 MDHEN and CDR2 SYDVKM. The CDR3: CASSPWTASGNTIYF. The DNA of the CDR3 is TGTGCCAGCAGTCCATGGACTGCGTCTGGAAACACCATATATTTT.

The rearrangement joins TRBV7-6 to TRBJ2-7; D perhaps matches TRBD1 (6 bases). Between the trimmed V and J ends, which lost 3 bases and 5 bases, there was a span of 14 bases. Germline lookup yields CDR1 SGHVS and CDR2 FNYEAQ. This CDR3 comprises 14 residues. CDR3 bases: TGTGCCAGCAGCTTCCGCAGGGGTCGTAACGAGCAGTACTTC. Its translation is CASSFRRGRNEQYF.

This CDR3 reads CASSSGLAGGPETQYF. The CDR3 DNA sequence: TGCGCCAGCAGCTCCGGACTAGCGGGGGGCCCAGAGACCCAGTACTTC. J is TRBJ2-5 and V is TRBV4-1; 14 bases align to TRBD2. The germline gives CDR1 MGHRA, CDR2 YSYEKL. The ends lost 5 bases at V and 4 bases at J; junction bases unmatched: 6. This CDR3 spans 16 amino acids.

The chain recombines TRBV4-1 with TRBJ1-6; 10 nucleotides line up with TRBD1. The CDR3 is 15 amino acids. Unmatched junction bases numbered 2, after V lost 1 base and J lost 8 bases. Germline V gene lookup returns CDR1 MGHRA and CDR2 YSYEKL. The CDR3 DNA reads TGCGCCAGCAGCCAAGGACAGGGGGCGTATTCACCCCTCCACTTT. It translates to CASSQGQGAYSPLHF.

V gene TRBV7-9 combines with J gene TRBJ1-1, with a weak D call TRBD1 (5 bases). The ends were cut back, 7 bases at V and 1 base at J, with 19 bases in the middle. Germline assignment: CDR1 SEHNR and CDR2 FQNEAQ (reference sequence). This CDR3 comprises 16 residues. DNA of the CDR3: TGTGCCAGCACCCATCCAAGAGGACACCCGAACACTGAAGCTTTCTTT. This encodes CASTHPRGHPNTEAFF.

The J gene is TRBJ1-6, the V gene TRBV5-5; possibly TRBD1 for D (5 bases). CDR3 size: 16 residues. With 4 bases removed from V and 9 bases from J, the gap between germline ends came to 20 bases. The germline gives CDR1 SGHKS, CDR2 YYEKEE (reference sequence). Here the CDR3 DNA reads TGTGCCAGCAGCCCTACAGGAGGCGGGGCGATTTCACCCCTCCACTTT. Its protein product is CASSPTGGGAISPLHF.